Below are 14 T cell receptor beta chains sequenced from a single sample in a study of shared clonotypes between healthy human individuals. Assay: immunoSEQ multiplex PCR; the TCRdb copy retains only in-frame clones and omits some. The table has some 2,500,000 clones, roughly 93% seen once. Sequenced material: naive CD4+ T cells from PBMCs. The sample's subset: CD45RA+ positively selected. The receptor set was obtained from a man aged 18 to 29 in good health. Some clones in this sample may be carry-over from other donors' samples.

DNA of the CDR3: TGTGCCAGCGTCGACGGGGGGCCAGCTGGCTACACCTTC. As protein: CASVDGGPAGYTF. The chain couples TRBV6-1 to TRBJ1-2, with D perhaps matching TRBD1 (6 bases). Trimming took off 8 bases at V and 7 bases at J, with 17 bases between the two ends. Germline loops: CDR1 MNHNS, CDR2 SASEGT. This CDR3 region has 13 residues.

The V and J genes are TRBV11-2 and TRBJ2-2; 10 bases match TRBD2. This CDR3 region has 15 residues. Germline V lookup: CDR1 SGHAT, CDR2 FQNNGV. V was pared by 3 bases and J by 4 bases, with 2 bases of the junction left unmatched. In nucleotides, the CDR3 is TGTGCCAGCAGCTTTAGCGGGAGGCTCACCGGGGAGCTGTTTTTT. Translation: CASSFSGRLTGELFF.

The V gene is TRBV9, the J gene TRBJ2-3; D possibly corresponds to TRBD2 (6 bases). The CDR3 runs 15 residues. Germline CDR1 SGDLS, CDR2 YYNGEE. V lost 4 bases, J lost 0 bases, and 12 bases lay in between. The CDR3 DNA reads as TGTGCCAGCAGCCCAGGCGGGGTAAGCACAGATACGCAGTATTTT. Protein sequence: CASSPGGVSTDTQYF.

The chain couples TRBV5-1 to TRBJ2-1, with 8 bases lining up with TRBD2. Germline V CDR1 and CDR2: SGHRS, YFSETQ. V shed 4 bases and J 15 bases; nucleotides not matched to a gene: 18. There are 15 residues in the CDR3. CDR3 nucleotide sequence: TGCGCCAGCAGCGCCCGGGGTGGCACGCGGGAGGATTCGTTCTTC. Translated: CASSARGGTREDSFF.

The chain joins TRBV7-2 to TRBJ2-1; weak D call: TRBD2 (5 bases). This CDR3 has 15 residues. V shed 4 bases and J shed 4 bases, with 14 bases lying between them. Germline-derived CDR1 and CDR2 are SGHTA and FQGNSA. DNA of the CDR3: TGTGCCAGCAGCTCAAGCGGCCAGGAGTACAATGAGCAGTTCTTC. It encodes CASSSSGQEYNEQFF.

The rearrangement joins TRBV28 to TRBJ2-1; TRBD2 matches at 8 bases. Trimming cost V 3 bases and J 2 bases; bases outside gene matches: 3. The length of the CDR3 is 15 residues. Germline CDR1 MDHEN, CDR2 SYDVKM. This chain's CDR3 is CASSFRGGAYNEQFF. In DNA form, the CDR3 reads TGTGCCAGCAGTTTTCGGGGGGGCGCCTACAATGAGCAGTTCTTC.

This clone was picked up one time. The chain links TRBV28 to TRBJ2-1, with 11 bases fitting TRBD2. The CDR3 is 19 residues long. V lost 5 bases, J lost 0 bases, and 12 bases stayed unmatched. The germline V gene encodes CDR1 MDHEN and CDR2 SYDVKM. This CDR3 reads CASSPTGLAVPSSYNEQFF. Written as DNA, the CDR3 is TGTGCCAGCAGTCCAACGGGACTAGCGGTCCCCAGCTCCTACAATGAGCAGTTCTTC.

The chain links TRBV18 to TRBJ2-5; unclear D gene. From germline, CDR1 is KGHSH and CDR2 LQKENI. V gave up 3 bases and J gave up 5 bases, with 10 bases separating them. This CDR3 region has 13 residues. CDR3 nucleotide sequence: TGTGCCAGCTCACCTTCTCACGCGGAGACCCAGTACTTC. It yields the protein CASSPSHAETQYF.

V usage is TRBV19 and J usage is TRBJ1-3, with 8 bases lining up with TRBD1. Germline values: CDR1 LNHDA, CDR2 SQIVND (reference sequence). J gave up 0 bases and V 8 bases, and 9 bases lay outside the gene matches. The length of the CDR3 is 16 residues. Here the CDR3 DNA reads TGTGCCAGTGCCGACAGGGGTGAATTCTCTGGAAACACCATATATTTT. It is translated as CASADRGEFSGNTIYF.

CDR3 sequence reads: CASRVPGLAGVEQYF. The CDR3 DNA follows: TGTGCCAGCAGGGTCCCGGGACTAGCGGGCGTCGAGCAGTACTTC. The chain joins TRBV11-2 to TRBJ2-7; 12 bases are shared with TRBD2. Germline CDR1 and CDR2: SGHAT and FQNNGV. This CDR3 region has 15 residues. The V and J ends lost 6 bases and 6 bases, in that order; junction bases with no gene match: 9.

The V call is TRBV6-5, the J call TRBJ2-5; D unclear. The CDR3 sequence is 15 residues long. V lost 6 bases to trimming and J lost 7 bases, with 21 bases between them. The germline V gene has CDR1 MNHEY and CDR2 SVGAGI. The CDR3 sequence: CASSLRYVGLGTQYF. CDR3 bases: TGTGCCAGCAGCCTCAGATATGTAGGCCTTGGGACCCAGTACTTC.

V is TRBV5-4 and J is TRBJ2-3; D unresolved. V was pared by 4 bases and J by 1 base, with 13 bases between. The CDR3 covers 15 residues. CDR1 and CDR2 from the germline V gene are SGHNT and YYREEE (reference sequence). CDR3 residues: CASSHPRQGTDTQYF. The CDR3 region has the DNA TGTGCCAGCAGCCACCCTCGGCAGGGCACAGATACGCAGTATTTT.

In the case of this clone: The same CDR3 arises from other DNA sequences in this sample as well. The chain employs TRBV28 and TRBJ2-7, with D tentatively TRBD2 (5 bases). The CDR3 has 15 residues. V shed 3 bases and J shed 2 bases, with 14 bases lying between them. Germline V gives CDR1 MDHEN, CDR2 SYDVKM. The CDR3 reads CASSLPSGFTYEQYF. Here the CDR3 DNA reads TGTGCCAGCAGTTTGCCCAGCGGATTCACCTACGAGCAGTACTTC.

This chain connects TRBV7-2 to TRBJ2-7; D possibly corresponds to TRBD2 (6 bases). The CDR3 totals 14 residues. Germline CDR1 reads SGHTA; CDR2 reads FQGNSA. V lost 5 bases and J lost 3, with 14 bases in between. The CDR3 sequence: CASSMGGGLYEQYF. The DNA for the CDR3 is TGTGCCAGCAGCATGGGAGGAGGGCTCTACGAGCAGTACTTC.